Listed below are T cell receptor beta chains from one sample, sequenced in a study of human T cells and chemical hapten exposure. TCRdb independently ran MiXCR on the RACE reads; one entry per CDR3 protein. The table shows nearly 350,000 distinct CDR3 sequences, with under 9% occurring only once. This specimen was whole blood, taken in connection with sensitization to the hapten diphenylcyclopropenone (DPC). These receptors all come from a woman younger than 30 with alopecia areata. Some clones in this sample may be carry-over from other donors' samples. The CDR3 runs from the conserved cysteine through the conserved F or W. A D gene is named only where the DNA matches it firmly. A clone size is listed for some rows: how often the clone was seen (once, few, many), or a class if it is expanded.

.	TRBV7-2	TRBJ2-1	few	CASSTSVGGSSYNEQFF	TGTGCCAGCAGCACGAGCGTAGGGGGTAGCTCCTACAATGAGCAGTTCTTC
.	TRBV12-3/TRBV12-4	TRBJ1-1	many	CASSLAKSNTEAFF	TGTGCCAGCAGTTTAGCTAAAAGTAACACTGAAGCTTTCTTT
.	TRBV27	TRBJ2-3	.	CASSLYGGPADTQYF	TGTGCCAGCAGTTTATATGGGGGGCCAGCAGATACGCAGTATTTT
TRBD1	TRBV25-1	TRBJ1-2	many	CASSLETGRDGYTF	TGTGCCAGCAGTCTCGAGACAGGGAGGGATGGCTACACCTTC
.	TRBV6-6	TRBJ2-7	once	CASKTGTKTYEQYF	TGTGCCAGCAAGACCGGGACGAAAACCTACGAGCAGTACTTC
.	TRBV20-1	TRBJ1-2	.	CSAPLGAHGYTF	TGCAGTGCTCCACTAGGGGCTCATGGCTACACCTTC
TRBD1	TRBV5-6	TRBJ2-5	many	CASSLARTGKETQYF	TGTGCCAGCAGCTTGGCTCGGACAGGAAAAGAGACCCAGTACTTC
TRBD1	TRBV2	TRBJ1-5	.	CASSARQGGNQPQHF	TGTGCCAGCAGTGCCAGACAGGGAGGCAATCAGCCCCAGCATTTT
.	TRBV6-5	TRBJ2-6	.	CASSYSRTAPGANVLTF	TGTGCCAGCAGTTACTCTCGGACGGCGCCTGGGGCCAACGTCCTGACTTTC
.	TRBV2	TRBJ2-1	many	CASKDSSSYNEQFF	TGTGCCAGCAAGGACTCGAGCTCCTACAATGAGCAGTTCTTC
.	TRBV7-2	TRBJ1-1	few	CASSFPGRTEAFF	TGTGCCAGCAGCTTTCCAGGGCGGACTGAAGCTTTCTTT